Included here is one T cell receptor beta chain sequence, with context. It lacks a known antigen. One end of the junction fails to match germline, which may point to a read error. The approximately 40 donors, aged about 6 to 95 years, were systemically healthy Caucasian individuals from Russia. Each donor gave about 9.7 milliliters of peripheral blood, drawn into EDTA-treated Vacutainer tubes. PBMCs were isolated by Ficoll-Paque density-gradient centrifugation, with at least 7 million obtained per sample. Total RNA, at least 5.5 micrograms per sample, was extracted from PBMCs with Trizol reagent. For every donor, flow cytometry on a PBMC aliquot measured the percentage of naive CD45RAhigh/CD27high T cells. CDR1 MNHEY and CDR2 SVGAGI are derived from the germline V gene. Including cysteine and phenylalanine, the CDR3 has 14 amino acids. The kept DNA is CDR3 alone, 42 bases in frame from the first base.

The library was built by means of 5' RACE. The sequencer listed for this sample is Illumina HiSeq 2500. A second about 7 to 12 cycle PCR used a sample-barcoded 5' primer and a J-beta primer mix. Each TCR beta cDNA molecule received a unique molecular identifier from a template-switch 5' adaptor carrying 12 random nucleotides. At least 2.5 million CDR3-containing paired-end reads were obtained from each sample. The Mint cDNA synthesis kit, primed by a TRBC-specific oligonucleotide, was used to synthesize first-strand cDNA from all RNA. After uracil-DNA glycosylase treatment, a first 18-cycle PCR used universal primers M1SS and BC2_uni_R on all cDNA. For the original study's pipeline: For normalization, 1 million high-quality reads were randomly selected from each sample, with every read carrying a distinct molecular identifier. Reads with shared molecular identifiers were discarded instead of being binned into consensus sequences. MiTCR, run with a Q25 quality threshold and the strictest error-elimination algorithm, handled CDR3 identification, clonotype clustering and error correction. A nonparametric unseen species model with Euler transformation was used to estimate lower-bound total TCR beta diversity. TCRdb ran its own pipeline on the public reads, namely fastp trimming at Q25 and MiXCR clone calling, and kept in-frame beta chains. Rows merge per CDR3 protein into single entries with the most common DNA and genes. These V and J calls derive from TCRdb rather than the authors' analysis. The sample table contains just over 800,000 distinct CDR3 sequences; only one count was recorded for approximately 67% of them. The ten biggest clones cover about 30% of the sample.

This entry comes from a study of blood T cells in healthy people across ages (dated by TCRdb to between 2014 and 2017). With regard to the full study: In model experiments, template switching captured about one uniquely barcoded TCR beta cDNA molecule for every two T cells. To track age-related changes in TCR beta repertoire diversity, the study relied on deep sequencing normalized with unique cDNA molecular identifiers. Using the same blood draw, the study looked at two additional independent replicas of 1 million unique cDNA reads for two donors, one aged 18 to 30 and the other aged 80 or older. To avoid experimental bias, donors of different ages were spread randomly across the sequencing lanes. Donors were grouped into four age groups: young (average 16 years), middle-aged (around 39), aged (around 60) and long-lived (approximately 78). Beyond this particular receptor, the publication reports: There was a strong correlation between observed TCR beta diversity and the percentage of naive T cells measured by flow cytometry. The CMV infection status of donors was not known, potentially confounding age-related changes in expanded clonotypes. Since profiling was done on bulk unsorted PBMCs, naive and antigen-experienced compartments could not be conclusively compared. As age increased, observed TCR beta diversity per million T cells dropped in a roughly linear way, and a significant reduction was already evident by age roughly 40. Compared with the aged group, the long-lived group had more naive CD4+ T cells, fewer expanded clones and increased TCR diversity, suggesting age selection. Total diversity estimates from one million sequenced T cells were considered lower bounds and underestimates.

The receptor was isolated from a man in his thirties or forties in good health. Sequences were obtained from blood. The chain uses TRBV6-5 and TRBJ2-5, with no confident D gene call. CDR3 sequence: CASSYGSFKEAQYF. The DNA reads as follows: TGTGCCAGCAGTTACGGGTCATTTAAAGAGGCCCAGTACTTC.